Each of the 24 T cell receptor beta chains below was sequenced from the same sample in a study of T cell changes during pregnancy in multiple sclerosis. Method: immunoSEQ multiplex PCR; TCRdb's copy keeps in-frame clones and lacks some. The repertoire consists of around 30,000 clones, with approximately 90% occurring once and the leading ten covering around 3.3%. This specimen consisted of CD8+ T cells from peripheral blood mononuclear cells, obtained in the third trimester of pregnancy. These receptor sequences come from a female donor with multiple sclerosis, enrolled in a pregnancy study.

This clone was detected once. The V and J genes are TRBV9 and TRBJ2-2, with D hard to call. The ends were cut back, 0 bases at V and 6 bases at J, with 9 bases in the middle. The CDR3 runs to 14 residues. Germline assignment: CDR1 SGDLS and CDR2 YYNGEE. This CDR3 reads CASSVGQTAGELFF. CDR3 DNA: TGTGCCAGCAGCGTAGGGCAAACCGCCGGGGAGCTGTTTTTT.

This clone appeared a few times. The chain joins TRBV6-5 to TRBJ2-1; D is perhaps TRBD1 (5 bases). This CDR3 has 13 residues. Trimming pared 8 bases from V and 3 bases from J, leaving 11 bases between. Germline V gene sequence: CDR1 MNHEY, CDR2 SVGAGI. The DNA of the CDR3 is TGTGCCAGCTTGGACAAGAACTACAATGAGCAGTTCTTC. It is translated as CASLDKNYNEQFF.

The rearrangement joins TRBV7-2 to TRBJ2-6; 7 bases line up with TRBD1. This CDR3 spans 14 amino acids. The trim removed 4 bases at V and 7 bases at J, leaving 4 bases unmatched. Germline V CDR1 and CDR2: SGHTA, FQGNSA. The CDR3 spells CASSYRQGANVLTF. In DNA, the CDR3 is TGTGCCAGCAGCTACAGACAGGGTGCCAACGTCCTGACTTTC.

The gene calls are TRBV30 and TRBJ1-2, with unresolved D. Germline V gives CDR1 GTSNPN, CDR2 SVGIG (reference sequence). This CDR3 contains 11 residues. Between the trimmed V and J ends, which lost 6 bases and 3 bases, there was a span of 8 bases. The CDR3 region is CACNIDYGYTF. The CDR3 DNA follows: TGTGCCTGTAACATCGACTATGGCTACACCTTC.

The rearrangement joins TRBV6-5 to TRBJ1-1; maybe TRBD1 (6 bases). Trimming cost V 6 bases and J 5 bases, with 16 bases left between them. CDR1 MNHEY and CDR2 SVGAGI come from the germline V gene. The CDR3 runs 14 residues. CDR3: CASSPGQGFTEAFF. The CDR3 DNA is TGTGCCAGCAGCCCGGGACAAGGCTTTACTGAAGCTTTCTTT.

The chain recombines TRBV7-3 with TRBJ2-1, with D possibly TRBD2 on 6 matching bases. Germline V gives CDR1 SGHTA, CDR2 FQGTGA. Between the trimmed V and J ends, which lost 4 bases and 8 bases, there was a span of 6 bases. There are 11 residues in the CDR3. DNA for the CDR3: TGTGCCAGCAGCTCGGGGGATGAGCAGTTCTTC. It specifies CASSSGDEQFF.

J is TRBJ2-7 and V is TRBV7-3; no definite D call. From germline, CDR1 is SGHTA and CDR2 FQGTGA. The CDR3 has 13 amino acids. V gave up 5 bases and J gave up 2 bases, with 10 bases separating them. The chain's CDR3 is CASSLDWTYEQYF. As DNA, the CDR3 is TGTGCCAGCAGCCTAGACTGGACCTACGAGCAGTACTTC.

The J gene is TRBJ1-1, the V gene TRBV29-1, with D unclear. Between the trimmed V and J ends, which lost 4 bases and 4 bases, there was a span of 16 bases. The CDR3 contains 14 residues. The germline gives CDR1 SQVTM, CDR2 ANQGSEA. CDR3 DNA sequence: TGCAGCGTTGCCGGCGCAGGCCTGGGCACTGAAGCTTTCTTT. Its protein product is CSVAGAGLGTEAFF.

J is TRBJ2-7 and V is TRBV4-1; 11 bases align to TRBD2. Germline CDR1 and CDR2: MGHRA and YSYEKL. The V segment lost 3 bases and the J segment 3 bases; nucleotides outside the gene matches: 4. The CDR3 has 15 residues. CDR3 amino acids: CASSHGTSGRYEQYF. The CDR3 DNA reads TGCGCCAGCAGCCACGGGACTAGCGGCCGCTACGAGCAGTACTTC.

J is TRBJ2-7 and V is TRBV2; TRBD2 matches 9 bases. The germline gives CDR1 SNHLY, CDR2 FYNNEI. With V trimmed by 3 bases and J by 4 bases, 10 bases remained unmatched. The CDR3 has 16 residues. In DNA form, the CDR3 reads TGTGCCAGCAGTGACCCGACCGGGACTAGCAAGTACGAGCAGTACTTC. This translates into CASSDPTGTSKYEQYF. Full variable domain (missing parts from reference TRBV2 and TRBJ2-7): EPEVTQTPSHQVTQMGQEVILRCVPISNHLYFYWYRQILGQKVEFLVSFYNNEISEKSEIFDDQFSVERPDGSNFTLKIRSTKLEDSAMYFCASSDPTGTSKYEQYFGPGTRLTVT.

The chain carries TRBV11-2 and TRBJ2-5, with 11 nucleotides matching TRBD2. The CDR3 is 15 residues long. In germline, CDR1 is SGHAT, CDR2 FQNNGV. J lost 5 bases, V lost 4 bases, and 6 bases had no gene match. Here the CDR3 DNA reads TGTGCCAGCAGCTCGACTAGCGGGGTTGGGGAGACCCAGTACTTC. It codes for CASSSTSGVGETQYF.

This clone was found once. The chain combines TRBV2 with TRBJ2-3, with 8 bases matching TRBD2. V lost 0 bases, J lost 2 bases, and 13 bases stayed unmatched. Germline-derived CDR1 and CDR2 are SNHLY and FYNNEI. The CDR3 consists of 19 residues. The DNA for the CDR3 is TGTGCCAGCAGTGAAGCACCTCTCCCGGGGGGGCGGTTCACAGATACGCAGTATTTT. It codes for CASSEAPLPGGRFTDTQYF.

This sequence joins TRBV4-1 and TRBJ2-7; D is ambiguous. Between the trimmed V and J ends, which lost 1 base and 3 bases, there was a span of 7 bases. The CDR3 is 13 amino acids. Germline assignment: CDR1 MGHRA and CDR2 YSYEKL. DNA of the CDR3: TGCGCCAGCAGCCAAGGCCCACTCTACGAGCAGTACTTC. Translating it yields CASSQGPLYEQYF.

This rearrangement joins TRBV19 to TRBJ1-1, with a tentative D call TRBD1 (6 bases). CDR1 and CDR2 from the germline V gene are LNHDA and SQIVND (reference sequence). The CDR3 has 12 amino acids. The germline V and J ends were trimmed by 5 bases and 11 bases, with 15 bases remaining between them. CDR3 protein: CASSLETGRAFF. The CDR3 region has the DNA TGTGCCAGTAGTTTGGAGACAGGACGGGCTTTCTTT.

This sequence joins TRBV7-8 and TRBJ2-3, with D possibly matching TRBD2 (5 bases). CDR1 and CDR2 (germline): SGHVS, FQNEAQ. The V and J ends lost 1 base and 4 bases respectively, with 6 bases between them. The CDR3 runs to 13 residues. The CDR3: CASSLVEADTQYF. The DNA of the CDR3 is TGTGCCAGCAGCTTAGTGGAGGCAGATACGCAGTATTTT.

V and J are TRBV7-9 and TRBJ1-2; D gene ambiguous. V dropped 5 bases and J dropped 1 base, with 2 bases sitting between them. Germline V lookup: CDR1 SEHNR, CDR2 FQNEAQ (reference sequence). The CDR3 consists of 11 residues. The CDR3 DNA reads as TGTGCCAGCAGCCTTAACTATGGCTACACCTTC. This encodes CASSLNYGYTF.

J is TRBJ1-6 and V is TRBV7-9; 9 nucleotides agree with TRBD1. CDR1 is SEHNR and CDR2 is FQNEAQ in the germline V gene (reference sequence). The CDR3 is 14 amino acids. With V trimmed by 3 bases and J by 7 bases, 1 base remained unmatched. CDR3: CASSFGQGNSPLHF. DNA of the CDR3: TGTGCCAGCAGCTTCGGACAGGGGAATTCACCCCTCCACTTT.

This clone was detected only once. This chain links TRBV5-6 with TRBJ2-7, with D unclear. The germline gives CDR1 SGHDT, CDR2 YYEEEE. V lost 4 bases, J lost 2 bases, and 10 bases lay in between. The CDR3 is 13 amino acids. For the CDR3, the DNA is TGTGCCAGCAGCCCTACAGCACCCTACGAGCAGTACTTC. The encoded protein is CASSPTAPYEQYF.

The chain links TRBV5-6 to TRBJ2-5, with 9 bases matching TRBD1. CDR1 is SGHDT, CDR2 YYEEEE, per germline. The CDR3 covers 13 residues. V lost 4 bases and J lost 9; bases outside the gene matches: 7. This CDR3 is CASSVEDRGAQYF. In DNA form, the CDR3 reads TGTGCCAGCAGCGTCGAAGACAGGGGGGCCCAGTACTTC.

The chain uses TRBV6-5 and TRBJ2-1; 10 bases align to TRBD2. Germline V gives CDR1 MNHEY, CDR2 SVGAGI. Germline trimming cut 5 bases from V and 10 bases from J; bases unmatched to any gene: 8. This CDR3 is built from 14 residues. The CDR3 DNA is TGTGCCAGCAGTCCCAGCGGGGGGGCCAAAGAGCAGTTCTTC. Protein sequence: CASSPSGGAKEQFF.

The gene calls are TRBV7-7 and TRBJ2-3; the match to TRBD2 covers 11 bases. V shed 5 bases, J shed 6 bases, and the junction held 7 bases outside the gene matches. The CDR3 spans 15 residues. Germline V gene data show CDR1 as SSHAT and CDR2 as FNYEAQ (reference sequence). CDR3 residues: CASSRISGGADTQYF. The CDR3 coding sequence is TGTGCCAGCAGCCGGATTAGCGGGGGGGCGGATACGCAGTATTTT.

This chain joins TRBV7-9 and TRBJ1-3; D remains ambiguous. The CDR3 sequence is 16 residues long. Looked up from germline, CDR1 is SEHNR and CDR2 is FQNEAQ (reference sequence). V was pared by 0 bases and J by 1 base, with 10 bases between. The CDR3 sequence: CASSLAPGESGNTIYF. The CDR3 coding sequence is TGTGCCAGCAGCTTAGCGCCGGGAGAGTCTGGAAACACCATATATTTT.

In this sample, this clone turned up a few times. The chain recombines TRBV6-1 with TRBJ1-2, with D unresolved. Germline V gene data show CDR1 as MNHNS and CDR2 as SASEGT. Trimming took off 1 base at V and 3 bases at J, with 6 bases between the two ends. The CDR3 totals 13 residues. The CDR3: CASSEGDYYGYTF. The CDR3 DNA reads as TGTGCCAGCAGTGAAGGCGACTACTATGGCTACACCTTC.

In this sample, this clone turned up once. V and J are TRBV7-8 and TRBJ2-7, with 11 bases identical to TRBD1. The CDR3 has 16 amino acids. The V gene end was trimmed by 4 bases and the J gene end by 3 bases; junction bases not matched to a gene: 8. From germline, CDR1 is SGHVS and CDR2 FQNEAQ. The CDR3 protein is CASSSPGQGVFYEQYF. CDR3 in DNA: TGTGCCAGCAGCTCCCCGGGACAGGGGGTTTTCTACGAGCAGTACTTC.